This T cell receptor beta chain was observed in a study of blood T cells in healthy people across ages. Study findings and constraints: Estimated diversity that came from one million T cells was considered an underestimate.

This CDR3 is built from 14 residues. V lost 5 bases and J lost 2, with 10 bases in between. Germline V lookup: CDR1 SGHAT, CDR2 FQDESV (reference sequence). In its sample, this clonotype was seen many times. Antigen unknown. PCR was performed a second time for roughly 7 to 11 cycles using a sample-barcoded 5' primer and a J-beta primer mix. With 12 random nucleotides, a template-switch adaptor tagged each individual cDNA molecule. TCRdb itself ran the 5' RACE reads through MiXCR, one entry per CDR3 protein. The data hold 650,000 to 950,000 distinct CDR3 sequences, with around 45% observed a single time.

The chain links TRBV11-1 to TRBJ2-1; no clear D gene. The TCR was taken from a man between 60 and 70 years old in good health. Specimen: blood. For the CDR3, the DNA is TGTGCCAGCAGCCCCGGCCGCACCTACAATGAGCAGTTCTTC. Translating gives CASSPGRTYNEQFF.